This T cell receptor (beta chain) was sequenced for a study of T cells after yellow fever vaccination. Via MiXCR, TCRdb re-called the 5' RACE reads, giving one row per CDR3 protein. The top ten clones hold more than 35% of a sample with tens of thousands of distinct CDR3 sequences, almost 8% of them seen once. This specimen consisted of CD8+ T cells sorted from PBMCs, obtained on the day of the yellow fever booster vaccination. The sequence derives from a man aged 25-45 years who received the YFV17D yellow fever vaccine.

CDR3 residues: CASSLLGDTQYF. In DNA, the CDR3 is TGTGCCAGCAGCCTTCTGGGCGATACGCAGTATTTT. J is TRBJ2-3 and V is TRBV7-9, with D unresolved. The ends were cut back, 5 bases at V and 6 bases at J, with 9 bases in the middle. The CDR3 sequence is 12 residues long. Germline CDR1 and CDR2: SEHNR and FQNEAQ (reference sequence). Combining the CDR3 with reference TRBV7-9 and TRBJ2-3 gives the whole variable domain DTGVSQNPRHKITKRGQNVTFRCDPISEHNRLYWYRQTLGQGPEFLTYFQNEAQLEKSRLLSDRFSAERPKGSFSTLEIQRTEQGDSAMYLCASSLLGDTQYFGPGTRLTVL.